This T cell receptor (beta chain) was sequenced during a study of cytomegalovirus exposure and HLA in healthy donors. The study, taken as a whole, reports: Rare TCR sequences predominated, though certain public TCRs were found in many donors. Researchers catalogued approximately 170 TCR beta chains as cytomegalovirus-associated.

Germline assignment: CDR1 GTSNPN and CDR2 SVGIG (reference sequence). This CDR3 spans 15 amino acids. Trimming removed 0 bases from V and 4 bases from J; junction bases left unmatched: 5. Sequencing used immunoSEQ multiplex PCR; TCRdb keeps in-frame clones, though not all of them. The table lists 150,000 to 200,000 clones, 80% to 85% of them singletons, with roughly 1.2% in the top ten. A few counts support this clone. Its antigen is undetermined. The receptor was derived from a woman in her twenties or thirties in good health and CMV-seronegative. Sequences were obtained from PBMCs. The J gene is TRBJ1-5, the V gene TRBV30; TRBD1 agrees at 8 bases. The CDR3 DNA reads TGTGCCTGGAGTGTCCGGGGACAGGTAAATCAGCCCCAGCATTTT. Translating it yields CAWSVRGQVNQPQHF. Supplemented by reference TRBV30 and TRBJ1-5, the full variable domain reads SQTIHQWPATLVQPVGSPLSLECTVEGTSNPNLYWYRQAAGRGLQLLFYSVGIGQISSEVPQNLSASRPQDRQFILSSKKLLLSDSGFYLCAWSVRGQVNQPQHFGDGTRLSIL.